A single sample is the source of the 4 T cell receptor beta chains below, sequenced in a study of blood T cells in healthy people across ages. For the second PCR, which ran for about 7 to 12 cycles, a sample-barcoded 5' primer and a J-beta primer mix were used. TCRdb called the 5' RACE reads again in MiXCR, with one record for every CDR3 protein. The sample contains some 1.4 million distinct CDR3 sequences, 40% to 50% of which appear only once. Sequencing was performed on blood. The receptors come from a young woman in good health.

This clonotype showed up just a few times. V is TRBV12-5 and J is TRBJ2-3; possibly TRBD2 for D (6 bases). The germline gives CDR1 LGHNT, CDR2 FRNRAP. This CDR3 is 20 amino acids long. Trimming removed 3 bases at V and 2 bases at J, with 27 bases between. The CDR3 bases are TGTGCTAGTGGTTTCCTTTTGGGGCGGGAAGACTCAACTACCACAGATACGCAGTATTTT. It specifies CASGFLLGREDSTTTDTQYF. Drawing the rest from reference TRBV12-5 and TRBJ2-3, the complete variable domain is DARVTQTPRHKVTEMGQEVTMRCQPILGHNTVFWYRQTMMQGLELLAYFRNRAPLDDSGMPKDRFSAEMPDATLATLKIQPSEPRDSAVYFCASGFLLGREDSTTTDTQYFGPGTRLTVL.

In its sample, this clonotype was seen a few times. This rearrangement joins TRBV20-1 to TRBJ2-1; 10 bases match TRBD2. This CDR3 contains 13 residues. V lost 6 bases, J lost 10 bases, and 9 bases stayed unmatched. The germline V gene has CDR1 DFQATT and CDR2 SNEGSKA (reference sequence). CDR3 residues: CSAYSGGRGEQFF. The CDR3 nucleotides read TGCAGTGCCTATAGCGGGGGGCGGGGGGAGCAGTTCTTC.

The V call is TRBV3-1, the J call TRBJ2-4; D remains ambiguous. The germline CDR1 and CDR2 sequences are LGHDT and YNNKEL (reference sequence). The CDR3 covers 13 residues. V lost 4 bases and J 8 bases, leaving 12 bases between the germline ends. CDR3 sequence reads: CASSRSDRDIQYF. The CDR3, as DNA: TGTGCCAGCAGCCGATCTGATCGGGACATTCAGTACTTC.

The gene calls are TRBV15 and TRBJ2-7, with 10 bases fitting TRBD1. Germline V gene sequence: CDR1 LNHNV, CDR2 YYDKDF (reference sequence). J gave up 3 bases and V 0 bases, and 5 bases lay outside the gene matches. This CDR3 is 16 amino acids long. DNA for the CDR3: TGTGCCACCAGCAGAGATCGGGACAGGGGAAGCTACGAGCAGTACTTC. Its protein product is CATSRDRDRGSYEQYF. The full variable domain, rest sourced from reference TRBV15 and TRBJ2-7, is DAMVIQNPRYQVTQFGKPVTLSCSQTLNHNVMYWYQQKSSQAPKLLFHYYDKDFNNEADTPDNFQSRRPNTSFCFLDIRSPGLGDTAMYLCATSRDRDRGSYEQYFGPGTRLTVT.